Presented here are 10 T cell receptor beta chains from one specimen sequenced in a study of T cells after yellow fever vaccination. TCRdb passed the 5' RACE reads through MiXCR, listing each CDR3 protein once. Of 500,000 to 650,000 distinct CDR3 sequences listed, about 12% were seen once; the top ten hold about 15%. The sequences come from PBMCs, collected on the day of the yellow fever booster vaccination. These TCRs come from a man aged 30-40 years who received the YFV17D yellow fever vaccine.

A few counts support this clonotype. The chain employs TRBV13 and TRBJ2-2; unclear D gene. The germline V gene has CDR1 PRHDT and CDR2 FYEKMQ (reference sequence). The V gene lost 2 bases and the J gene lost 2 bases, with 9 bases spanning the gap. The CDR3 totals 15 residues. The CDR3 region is CASSLFRLNTGELFF. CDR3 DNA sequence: TGTGCCAGCAGCTTATTTCGCCTTAACACCGGGGAGCTGTTTTTT.

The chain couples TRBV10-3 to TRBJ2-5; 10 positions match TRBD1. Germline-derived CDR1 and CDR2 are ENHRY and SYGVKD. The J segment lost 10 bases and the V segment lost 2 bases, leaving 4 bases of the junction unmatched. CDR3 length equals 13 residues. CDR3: CAISEGTGEVQYF. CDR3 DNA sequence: TGTGCCATCAGTGAGGGGACAGGGGAGGTCCAGTACTTC.

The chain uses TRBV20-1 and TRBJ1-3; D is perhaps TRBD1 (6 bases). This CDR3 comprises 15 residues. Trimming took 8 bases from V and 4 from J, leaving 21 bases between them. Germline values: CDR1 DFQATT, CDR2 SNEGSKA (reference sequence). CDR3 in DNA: TGCAGTTCACTGGGACCTGGGGGGCCAGGAAACACCATATATTTT. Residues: CSSLGPGGPGNTIYF.

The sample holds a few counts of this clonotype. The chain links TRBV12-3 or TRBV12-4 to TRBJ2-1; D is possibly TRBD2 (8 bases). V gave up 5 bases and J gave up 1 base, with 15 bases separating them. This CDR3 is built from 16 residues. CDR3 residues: CASSAREGASYNEQFF. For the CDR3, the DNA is TGTGCCAGCAGTGCCCGGGAGGGGGCGTCCTACAATGAGCAGTTCTTC.

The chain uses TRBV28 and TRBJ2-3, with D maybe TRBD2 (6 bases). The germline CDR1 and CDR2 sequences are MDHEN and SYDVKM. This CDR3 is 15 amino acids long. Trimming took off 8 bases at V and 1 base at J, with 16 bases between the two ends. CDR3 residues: CASGDSNHRTDTQYF. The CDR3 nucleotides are TGTGCCAGCGGGGACTCAAATCACCGCACAGATACGCAGTATTTT.

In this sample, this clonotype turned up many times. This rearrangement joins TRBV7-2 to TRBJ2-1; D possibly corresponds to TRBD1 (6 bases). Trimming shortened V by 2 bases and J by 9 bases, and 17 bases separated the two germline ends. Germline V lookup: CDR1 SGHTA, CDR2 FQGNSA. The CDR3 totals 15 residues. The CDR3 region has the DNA TGTGCCAGCAGCTTAAGGCCTACAGGGCTTGGTGAGCAGTTCTTC. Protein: CASSLRPTGLGEQFF. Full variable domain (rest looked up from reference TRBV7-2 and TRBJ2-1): GAGVSQSPSNKVTEKGKDVELRCDPISGHTALYWYRQSLGQGLEFLIYFQGNSAPDKSGLPSDRFSAERTGGSVSTLTIQRTQQEDSAVYLCASSLRPTGLGEQFFGPGTRLTVL.

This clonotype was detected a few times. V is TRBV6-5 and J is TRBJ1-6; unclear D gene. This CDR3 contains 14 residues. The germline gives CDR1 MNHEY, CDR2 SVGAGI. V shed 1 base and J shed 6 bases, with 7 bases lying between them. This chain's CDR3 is CASSYYSPNSPLHF. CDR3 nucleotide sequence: TGTGCCAGCAGTTACTATTCACCTAATTCACCCCTCCACTTT.

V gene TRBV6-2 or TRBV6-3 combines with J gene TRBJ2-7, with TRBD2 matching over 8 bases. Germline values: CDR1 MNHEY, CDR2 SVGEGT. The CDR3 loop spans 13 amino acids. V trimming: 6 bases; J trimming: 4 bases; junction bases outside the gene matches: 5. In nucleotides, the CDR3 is TGTGCCAGCAGGCGGACTAGCCGGTACGAGCAGTACTTC. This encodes CASRRTSRYEQYF.

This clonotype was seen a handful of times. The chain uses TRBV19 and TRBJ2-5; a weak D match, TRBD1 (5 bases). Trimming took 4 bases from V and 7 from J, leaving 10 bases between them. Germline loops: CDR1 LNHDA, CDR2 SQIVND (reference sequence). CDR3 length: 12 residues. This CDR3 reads CASSSRVGTQYF. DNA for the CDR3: TGTGCCAGTAGTAGCAGGGTGGGGACCCAGTACTTC.

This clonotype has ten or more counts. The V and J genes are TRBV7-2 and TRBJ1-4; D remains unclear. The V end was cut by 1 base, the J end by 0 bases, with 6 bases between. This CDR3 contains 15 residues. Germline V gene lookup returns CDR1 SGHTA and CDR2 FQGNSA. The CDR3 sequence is CASSLDRATNEKLFF. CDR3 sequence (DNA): TGTGCCAGCAGCTTAGACAGAGCAACTAATGAAAAACTGTTTTTT.